The 16 T cell receptor beta chains presented below share a single source sample, sequenced in a study of T-cell memory formation after mild COVID-19. Using its own MiXCR run on the 5' RACE reads, TCRdb lists one record per CDR3 protein. The data show about 190,000 distinct CDR3 sequences, roughly 27% seen once. Sequenced sample: PBMCs or a T cell subset sorted from them (not recorded which). The receptors were sampled from an adult woman who had mild COVID-19 (a few samples of this study predate the infection). Cell type and time point are not known.

This clonotype was counted between two and nine times. The chain carries TRBV20-1 and TRBJ2-1, with TRBD2 identical over 9 bases. The V segment lost 3 bases and the J segment 4 bases; nucleotides outside the gene matches: 4. Looked up from germline, CDR1 is DFQATT and CDR2 is SNEGSKA (reference sequence). The CDR3 extends over 14 amino acids. The chain's CDR3 is CSASALAGYNEQFF. In DNA, the CDR3 is TGCAGTGCTAGCGCGCTAGCGGGGTACAATGAGCAGTTCTTC.

The rearrangement links TRBV5-1 to TRBJ1-6; D unresolved. Trimming pared 0 bases from V and 8 bases from J, leaving 9 bases between. From germline, CDR1 is SGHRS and CDR2 YFSETQ. The CDR3 is made up of 14 amino acids. In nucleotides, the CDR3 is TGCGCCAGCAGCTTGGCGGGAATTGATTCACCCCTCCACTTT. This encodes CASSLAGIDSPLHF.

In its sample, this clonotype was seen a few times. The rearrangement uses TRBV20-1 and TRBJ2-7, with 11 nucleotides matching TRBD2. V trimming: 3 bases; J trimming: 3 bases; junction bases outside the gene matches: 7. CDR1 and CDR2 from the germline V gene are DFQATT and SNEGSKA (reference sequence). CDR3 length: 15 amino acids. The DNA of the CDR3 is TGCAGTGCTAGCCAGACTAGCGGGGAACTCTACGAGCAGTACTTC. Translated: CSASQTSGELYEQYF.

This chain connects TRBV7-6 to TRBJ2-1, with 7 bases fitting TRBD1. Germline-derived CDR1 and CDR2 are SGHVS and FNYEAQ. V was clipped by 5 bases and J by 0 bases; unmatched bases: 10. The CDR3 length is 17 residues. The CDR3 sequence: CASSVDRVPSSYNEQFF. CDR3 DNA: TGTGCCAGCAGCGTAGACAGGGTTCCGAGCTCCTACAATGAGCAGTTCTTC.

The chain couples TRBV9 to TRBJ1-6; TRBD1 aligns across 7 bases. CDR3 size: 14 residues. With 3 bases clipped from V and 7 bases from J, the junction kept 4 bases outside the gene matches. Germline V lookup: CDR1 SGDLS, CDR2 YYNGEE. For the CDR3, the DNA is TGTGCCAGCAGCGAGACAGGGAACAATTCACCCCTCCACTTT. Translation: CASSETGNNSPLHF.

This clonotype has only a few counts. In DNA, the CDR3 is TGCGCCAGCAGCTTGGGGTCGAGCAATCAGCCCCAGCATTTT. Translated: CASSLGSSNQPQHF. V usage is TRBV5-1 and J usage is TRBJ1-5, with D uncertain. Looked up from germline, CDR1 is SGHRS and CDR2 is YFSETQ. CDR3 length: 14 residues. Trimming cost V 0 bases and J 1 base, with 5 bases left between them. The full variable domain, with the rest looked up from reference TRBV5-1 and TRBJ1-5, is KAGVTQTPRYLIKTRGQQVTLSCSPISGHRSVSWYQQTPGQGLQFLFEYFSETQRNKGNFPGRFSGRQFSNSRSEMNVSTLELGDSALYLCASSLGSSNQPQHFGDGTRLSIL.

The table lists this clonotype with many counts. The V gene is TRBV20-1, the J gene TRBJ2-5; TRBD2 matches at 11 bases. Germline V gives CDR1 DFQATT, CDR2 SNEGSKA (reference sequence). J was trimmed by 4 bases and V by 2 bases; bases with no gene match: 6. The CDR3 has 15 residues. CDR3 coding DNA: TGCAGTGCTAGAACCCGACTAGCGGGACGAGAGACCCAGTACTTC. It is translated as CSARTRLAGRETQYF.

The gene calls are TRBV7-9 and TRBJ2-1; unclear D gene. The CDR3 loop spans 14 amino acids. V shed 5 bases and J shed 9 bases, with 17 bases lying between them. Germline-derived CDR1 and CDR2 are SEHNR and FQNEAQ (reference sequence). The CDR3 DNA is TGTGCCAGCAGCCGCGAGATCGCCAGGCGTGAGCAGTTCTTC. This gives the protein CASSREIARREQFF.

This sequence joins TRBV20-1 and TRBJ2-2; D perhaps matches TRBD2 (6 bases). V was clipped by 2 bases and J by 0 bases, with 10 bases between them. Germline values: CDR1 DFQATT, CDR2 SNEGSKA (reference sequence). CDR3 length: 15 residues. CDR3 in DNA: TGCAGTGCTAGACTGGGCGGGGCGAACACCGGGGAGCTGTTTTTT. It specifies CSARLGGANTGELFF.

This clonotype was seen more than once but under ten times. The chain recombines TRBV12-3 or TRBV12-4 with TRBJ1-1; no clear D gene. The CDR3 is 14 amino acids. The V end lost 6 bases, the J end lost 1 base, and 12 bases lay between the germline ends. CDR3 sequence: CASRLGWGNTEAFF. CDR3 DNA sequence: TGTGCCAGCAGATTGGGTTGGGGGAACACTGAAGCTTTCTTT.

This chain connects TRBV27 to TRBJ2-7; 9 bases agree with TRBD1. The length of the CDR3 is 16 residues. The V gene's germline CDR1 is MNHEY and CDR2 SMNVEV (reference sequence). With V trimmed by 5 bases and J by 2 bases, 10 bases remained unmatched. The CDR3 loop is CASSPGTGTTPYEQYF. CDR3 DNA sequence: TGTGCCAGCAGTCCAGGGACAGGGACTACCCCCTACGAGCAGTACTTC.

A few counts support this clonotype. This chain connects TRBV27 to TRBJ2-3; D gene uncertain. The CDR3 covers 13 residues. From germline, CDR1 is MNHEY and CDR2 SMNVEV (reference sequence). V dropped 7 bases and J dropped 1 base, with 9 bases sitting between them. The CDR3: CASTLAGTDTQYF. Here the CDR3 DNA reads TGTGCCAGCACCCTCGCGGGCACAGATACGCAGTATTTT.

The chain joins TRBV29-1 to TRBJ1-5, with D unresolved. Germline lookup yields CDR1 SQVTM and CDR2 ANQGSEA. The ends were cut back, 4 bases at V and 4 bases at J, with 11 bases in the middle. The CDR3 extends over 13 amino acids. CDR3 nucleotides: TGCAGCGTTGCGTTCTCCCCGAATCAGCCCCAGCATTTT. Translation gives CSVAFSPNQPQHF. The entire variable domain, with the rest obtained from reference TRBV29-1 and TRBJ1-5, is as follows: SAVISQKPSRDICQRGTSLTIQCQVDSQVTMMFWYRQQPGQSLTLIATANQGSEATYESGFVIDKFPISRPNLTFSTLTVSNMSPEDSSIYLCSVAFSPNQPQHFGDGTRLSIL.

The chain recombines TRBV25-1 with TRBJ1-2, with 7 nucleotides matching TRBD1. There are 15 residues in the CDR3. Germline V gene data show CDR1 as MGHDK and CDR2 as SYGVNS. Germline trimming cut 5 bases from V and 0 bases from J; bases unmatched to any gene: 6. For the CDR3, the DNA is TGTGCCAGCAGTAGGAACAGGGGCGCTAACTATGGCTACACCTTC. Translating it yields CASSRNRGANYGYTF.

V is TRBV14 and J is TRBJ2-1; TRBD2 matches 7 bases. In germline, CDR1 is SGHDN, CDR2 FVKESK. The CDR3 runs 14 residues. The V and J ends lost 0 bases and 8 bases, in that order; junction bases with no gene match: 4. CDR3 nucleotide sequence: TGTGCCAGCAGCCAAGAACTAGCGATCCATGAGCAGTTCTTC. Residues: CASSQELAIHEQFF. The variable domain in full, completed from reference TRBV14 and TRBJ2-1, reads EAGVTQFPSHSVIEKGQTVTLRCDPISGHDNLYWYRRVMGKEIKFLLHFVKESKQDESGMPNNRFLAERTGGTYSTLKVQPAELEDSGVYFCASSQELAIHEQFFGPGTRLTVL.

This clonotype occurred a few times. This rearrangement joins TRBV27 to TRBJ2-1; 10 bases are a match to TRBD2. The CDR3 has 17 amino acids. V dropped 3 bases and J dropped 4; count of bases not matched to a gene: 9. Germline CDR1 is MNHEY and CDR2 is SMNVEV (reference sequence). CDR3 DNA: TGTGCCAGCAGTTTCACTAGCGGGGTTGGGGCTTACAATGAGCAGTTCTTC. This sequence encodes CASSFTSGVGAYNEQFF.